The clone carrying this T cell receptor (beta chain) was found once. The antigen is undetermined. This sample was taken from a study of T cell responses to AZD1222 COVID-19 vaccine. Study-wide results and limits: Nearly half of spike-specific TCRs reportedly go after variant regions that carry no mutations. Donor demographics were predominantly white British with a female majority; clonal diversity may be underestimated. CD4 TCRs linked to vaccination spanned spike, dominating at 160-218 and 743-854.

Sequenced by immunoSEQ multiplex PCR; TCRdb stores in-frame clones only, minus some. This table has about 160,000 clones, just over 90% appearing once. The CDR3 runs to 16 residues. V dropped 4 bases and J dropped 2; count of bases not matched to a gene: 10. Germline assignment: CDR1 SGDLS and CDR2 YYNGEE. The TCR comes from an adult in good health. The chain employs TRBV9 and TRBJ2-3; the match to TRBD1 covers 7 bases. The sample in question was peripheral blood, obtained on day 0 of MenACWY control vaccination. As DNA, the CDR3 is TGTGCCAGCAGCCCAGGGGGAGCGGCAATCACAGATACGCAGTATTTT. This encodes CASSPGGAAITDTQYF.